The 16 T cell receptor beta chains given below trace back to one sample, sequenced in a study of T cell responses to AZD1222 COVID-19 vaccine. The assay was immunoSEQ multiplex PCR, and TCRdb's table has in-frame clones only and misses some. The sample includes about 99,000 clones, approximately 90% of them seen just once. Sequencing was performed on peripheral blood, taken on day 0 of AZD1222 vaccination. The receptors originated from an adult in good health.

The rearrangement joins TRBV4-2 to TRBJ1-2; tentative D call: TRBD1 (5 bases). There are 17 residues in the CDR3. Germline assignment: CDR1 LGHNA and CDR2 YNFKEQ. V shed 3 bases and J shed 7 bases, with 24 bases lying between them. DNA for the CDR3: TGTGCCAGCAGCCATCCAGTAAGCGGGAGCGGCGGGGGTGGCTACACCTTC. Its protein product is CASSHPVSGSGGGGYTF.

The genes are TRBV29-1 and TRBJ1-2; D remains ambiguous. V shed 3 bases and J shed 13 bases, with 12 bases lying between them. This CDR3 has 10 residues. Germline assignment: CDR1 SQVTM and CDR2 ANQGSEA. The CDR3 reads CSVEGHPLTF. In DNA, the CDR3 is TGCAGCGTTGAGGGCCACCCCCTCACCTTC.

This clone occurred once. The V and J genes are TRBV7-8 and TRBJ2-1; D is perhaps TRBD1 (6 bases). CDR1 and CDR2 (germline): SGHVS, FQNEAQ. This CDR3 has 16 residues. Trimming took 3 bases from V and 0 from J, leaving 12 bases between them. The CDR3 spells CASSFGRGSSYNEQFF. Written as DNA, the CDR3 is TGTGCCAGCAGCTTTGGTAGGGGGAGCTCCTACAATGAGCAGTTCTTC.

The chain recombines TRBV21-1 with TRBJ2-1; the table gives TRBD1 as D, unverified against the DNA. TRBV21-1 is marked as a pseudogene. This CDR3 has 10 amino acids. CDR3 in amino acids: CASSKARQFF. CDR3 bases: TGTGCCAGCAGCAAAGCCAGGCAGTTCTTC.

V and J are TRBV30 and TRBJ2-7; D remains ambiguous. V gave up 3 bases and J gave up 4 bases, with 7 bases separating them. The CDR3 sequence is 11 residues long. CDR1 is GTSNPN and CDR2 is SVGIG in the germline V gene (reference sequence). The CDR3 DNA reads TGTGCCTGGAGCCGGATTTACGAGCAGTACTTC. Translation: CAWSRIYEQYF.

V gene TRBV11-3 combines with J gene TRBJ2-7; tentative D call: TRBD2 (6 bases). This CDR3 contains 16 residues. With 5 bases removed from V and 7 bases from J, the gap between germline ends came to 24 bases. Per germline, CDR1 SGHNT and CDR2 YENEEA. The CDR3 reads CASSETSGGIFGEQYF. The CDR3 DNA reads TGTGCCAGCAGCGAGACTAGTGGGGGGATATTTGGGGAGCAGTACTTC.

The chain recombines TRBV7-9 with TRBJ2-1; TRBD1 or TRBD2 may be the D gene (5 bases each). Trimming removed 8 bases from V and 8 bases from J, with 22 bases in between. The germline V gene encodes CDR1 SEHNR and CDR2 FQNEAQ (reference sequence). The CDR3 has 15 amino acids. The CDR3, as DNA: TGTGCCAGCGGAGGCGGAGGTCAGAGAGGGGATGAGCAGTTCTTC. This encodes CASGGGGQRGDEQFF.

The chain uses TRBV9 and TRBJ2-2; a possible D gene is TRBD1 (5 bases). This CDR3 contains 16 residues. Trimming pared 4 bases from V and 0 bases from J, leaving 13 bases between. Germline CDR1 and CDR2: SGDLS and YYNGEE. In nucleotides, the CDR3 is TGTGCCAGCAGCCCCCTTGGCAGGGCGAACACCGGGGAGCTGTTTTTT. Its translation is CASSPLGRANTGELFF.

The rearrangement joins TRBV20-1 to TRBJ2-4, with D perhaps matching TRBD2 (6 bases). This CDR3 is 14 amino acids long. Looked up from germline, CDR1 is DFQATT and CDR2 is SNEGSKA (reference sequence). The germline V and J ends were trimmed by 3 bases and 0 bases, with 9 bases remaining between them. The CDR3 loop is CSASPGLAKNIQYF. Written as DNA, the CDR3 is TGCAGTGCTAGTCCGGGACTAGCCAAAAACATTCAGTACTTC.

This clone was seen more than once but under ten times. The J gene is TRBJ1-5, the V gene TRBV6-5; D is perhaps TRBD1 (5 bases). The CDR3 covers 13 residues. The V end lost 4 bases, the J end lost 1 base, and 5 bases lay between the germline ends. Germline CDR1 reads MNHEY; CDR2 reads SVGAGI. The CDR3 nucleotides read TGTGCCAGCAGTTGGGGCAGCAATCAGCCCCAGCATTTT. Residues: CASSWGSNQPQHF.

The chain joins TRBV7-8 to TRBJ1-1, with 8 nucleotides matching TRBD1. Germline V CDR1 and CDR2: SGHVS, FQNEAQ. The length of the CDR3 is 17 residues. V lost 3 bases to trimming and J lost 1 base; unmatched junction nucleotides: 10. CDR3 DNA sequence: TGTGCCAGCAGCTTCTGGACAGGGCGGTTGGCGAACACTGAAGCTTTCTTT. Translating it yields CASSFWTGRLANTEAFF.

The CDR3, as DNA: TGTGCCAGCAGCCTGCGTAGGACCGGGGATGAGCAGTTCTTC. As protein: CASSLRRTGDEQFF. The chain links TRBV27 to TRBJ2-1; possibly TRBD2 for D (5 bases). The CDR3 runs to 14 residues. Trimming stripped 6 bases from V and 8 bases from J, with 17 bases between. The germline V gene encodes CDR1 MNHEY and CDR2 SMNVEV (reference sequence).

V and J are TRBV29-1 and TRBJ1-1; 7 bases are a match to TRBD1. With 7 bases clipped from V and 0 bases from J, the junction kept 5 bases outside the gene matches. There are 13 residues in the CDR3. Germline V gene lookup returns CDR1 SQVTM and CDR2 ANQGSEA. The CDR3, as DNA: TGCAGCGGCACACAGGGGATGAACACTGAAGCTTTCTTT. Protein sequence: CSGTQGMNTEAFF.

The CDR3 DNA is TGTGCCTGGGGGGCCCTCGGGCGGCAGTACTTC. This translates into CAWGALGRQYF. The chain carries TRBV30 and TRBJ2-7; D may be TRBD1 (5 bases). Germline V CDR1 and CDR2: GTSNPN, SVGIG (reference sequence). With 5 bases removed from V and 9 bases from J, the gap between germline ends came to 14 bases. The CDR3 has 11 residues.

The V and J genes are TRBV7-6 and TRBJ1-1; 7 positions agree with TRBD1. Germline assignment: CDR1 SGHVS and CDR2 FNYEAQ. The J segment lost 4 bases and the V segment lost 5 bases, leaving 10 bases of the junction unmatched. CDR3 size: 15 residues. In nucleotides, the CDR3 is TGTGCCAGCAGCCCGCGGAGGGGGCGAGGCACTGAAGCTTTCTTT. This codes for CASSPRRGRGTEAFF.

CDR3 bases: TGTGCCAGCTCACCCGCTTTAGGGCAACTCTATGGCTACACCTTC. Protein sequence: CASSPALGQLYGYTF. This chain links TRBV18 with TRBJ1-2, with no clear D. Germline assignment: CDR1 KGHSH and CDR2 LQKENI. V dropped 3 bases and J dropped 4 bases, with 15 bases sitting between them. This CDR3 region has 15 residues.